The next 27 T cell receptor beta chains were all read from a single sample in a study of T cell repertoires in cytomegalovirus infection (dated by TCRdb to about 2019). The listed sequencing device is Illumina HiSeq 1500. In TCRdb, the public reads were trimmed at Q25 with fastp and aligned with MiXCR, with productive beta chains retained. Merged by CDR3 protein, the rows form single entries marked with the most common genes and DNA. Within this sample are fewer than 85,000 distinct CDR3 sequences, with over 3.5% of them counted one time only. Of the sample, less than 25% is held by the ten largest clones. Sample: PBMCs. These receptors were taken from a human donor in good health (CMV status not recorded). Some clones in this sample may be carry-over from other donors' samples.

This clonotype was counted between two and nine times. The chain carries TRBV7-6 and TRBJ2-3; tentatively, D is TRBD1 or TRBD2 (5 bases each). The V gene's germline CDR1 is SGHVS and CDR2 FNYEAQ. There are 14 residues in the CDR3. V lost 5 bases to trimming and J lost 4 bases, with 13 bases between them. The CDR3 reads CASSPEGPADTQYF. CDR3 DNA: TGTGCCAGCAGCCCCGAGGGGCCGGCAGATACGCAGTATTTT. The entire variable domain, with the rest obtained from reference TRBV7-6 and TRBJ2-3, is as follows: GAGVSQSPRYKVTKRGQDVALRCDPISGHVSLYWYRQALGQGPEFLTYFNYEAQQDKSGLPNDRFSAERPEGSISTLTIQRTEQRDSAMYRCASSPEGPADTQYFGPGTRLTVL.

Ten or more counts support this clonotype. J is TRBJ1-4 and V is TRBV19, with 9 bases aligning to TRBD1. J lost 8 bases, V lost 4 bases, and 5 bases had no gene match. The CDR3 contains 14 residues. CDR1 is LNHDA, CDR2 SQIVND, per germline (reference sequence). Written as DNA, the CDR3 is TGTGCCAGTAGTAACAGGGGGCCCTCCGAAAAACTGTTTTTT. It specifies CASSNRGPSEKLFF.

This clonotype was picked up many times. The rearrangement links TRBV18 to TRBJ2-3; 8 bases fit TRBD2. From germline, CDR1 is KGHSH and CDR2 LQKENI. The V segment lost 1 base and the J segment 5 bases; nucleotides outside the gene matches: 8. The CDR3 has 16 residues. The CDR3 loop is CASSPQNGLAGDTQYF. CDR3 DNA sequence: TGTGCCAGCTCACCACAAAATGGCCTAGCGGGAGATACGCAGTATTTT. The full variable domain, in which reference TRBV18 and TRBJ2-3 provide the parts outside the CDR3, is NAGVMQNPRHLVRRRGQEARLRCSPMKGHSHVYWYRQLPEEGLKFMVYLQKENIIDESGMPKERFSAEFPKEGPSILRIQQVVRGDSAAYFCASSPQNGLAGDTQYFGPGTRLTVL.

The table lists this clonotype with many counts. The chain carries TRBV7-8 and TRBJ2-7, with D possibly being TRBD2 (6 bases). V was trimmed by 1 base and J by 0 bases, leaving 10 bases between them. The CDR3 is made up of 15 amino acids. Germline V lookup: CDR1 SGHVS, CDR2 FQNEAQ. The CDR3 DNA reads as TGTGCCAGCAGCTTAGGGGCGACTAGCTCCTACGAGCAGTACTTC. Its translation: CASSLGATSSYEQYF.

This clonotype was seen at least ten times. The chain recombines TRBV7-8 with TRBJ1-5, with 7 bases fitting TRBD1. CDR3 length: 16 residues. Trimming cost V 2 bases and J 8 bases; bases outside gene matches: 12. CDR1 and CDR2 (germline): SGHVS, FQNEAQ. Here the CDR3 reads CASSLTGNRGFEPQHF. CDR3 sequence (DNA): TGTGCCAGCAGCTTAACGGGGAACAGGGGCTTTGAGCCCCAGCATTTT.

This clonotype was detected many times. V is TRBV7-8 and J is TRBJ1-6; D might be TRBD1 (6 bases). Germline CDR1 reads SGHVS; CDR2 reads FQNEAQ. The V and J ends lost 5 bases and 13 bases respectively, with 18 bases between them. The CDR3 is 14 residues long. The CDR3: CASSPGQGPRPLHF. In nucleotides, the CDR3 is TGTGCCAGCAGCCCGGGACAAGGGCCGAGGCCCCTCCACTTT.

This clonotype has ten or more counts. V usage is TRBV7-2 and J usage is TRBJ2-4; tentatively, D is TRBD1 (6 bases). CDR1 and CDR2 from the germline V gene are SGHTA and FQGNSA. V lost 4 bases and J lost 2, with 15 bases in between. This CDR3 comprises 16 residues. The CDR3 DNA follows: TGTGCCAGCAGCTCAAGGGGGATCGCGACCAAAAACATTCAGTACTTC. Encoded protein: CASSSRGIATKNIQYF.

This clonotype was recorded at least ten times. This chain joins TRBV12-3 or TRBV12-4 and TRBJ2-3; TRBD2 agrees at 16 bases. The CDR3 is made up of 17 amino acids. Trimming cost V 5 bases and J 0 bases; bases outside gene matches: 2. The DNA of the CDR3 is TGTGCCAGCAGTGGGACTAGCGGGGGGGTTAGCACAGATACGCAGTATTTT. Translated, it gives CASSGTSGGVSTDTQYF.

This clonotype was seen ten or more times. The chain joins TRBV6-6 to TRBJ2-1, with 14 bases lining up with TRBD2. This CDR3 is built from 16 residues. Trimming took 4 bases from V and 6 from J; bases not matched to a gene: 5. CDR1 and CDR2 from the germline V gene are MNHNY and SVGAGI (reference sequence). In DNA form, the CDR3 reads TGTGCCAGCAGTTTGACTAGCGGGGGGGCTTCCAATGAGCAGTTCTTC. It specifies CASSLTSGGASNEQFF.

This clonotype was recorded many times. Given a much more abundant clone one base away, this may be a read error. CDR3 in amino acids: CASSFYSNQPQHF. CDR3 in DNA: TGTGCCAGCAGCTTCTATAGCAATCAGCCCCAGCATTTT. V gene TRBV7-2 combines with J gene TRBJ1-5; D is uncertain. CDR3 size: 13 residues. Germline assignment: CDR1 SGHTA and CDR2 FQGNSA. Trimming shortened V by 3 bases and J by 0 bases, and 3 bases separated the two germline ends.

This clonotype has a count of ten or more. This rearrangement joins TRBV7-8 to TRBJ2-3, with D possibly matching TRBD1 (6 bases). The V gene's germline CDR1 is SGHVS and CDR2 FQNEAQ. The CDR3 sequence is 16 residues long. Trimming pared 5 bases from V and 0 bases from J, leaving 15 bases between. The chain's CDR3 is CASSLERGGSTDTQYF. Written as DNA, the CDR3 is TGTGCCAGCAGCCTGGAGCGAGGGGGTAGCACAGATACGCAGTATTTT.

This clonotype was detected ten times or more. The gene calls are TRBV7-6 and TRBJ2-1, with 15 bases fitting TRBD2. There are 16 residues in the CDR3. J lost 4 bases, V lost 6 bases, and 4 bases had no gene match. Germline V gene sequence: CDR1 SGHVS, CDR2 FNYEAQ. In DNA, the CDR3 is TGTGCCAGCAGTAGGACTAGCGGGGGGGCTTACAATGAGCAGTTCTTC. Its translation is CASSRTSGGAYNEQFF.

This clonotype was seen many times. The V call is TRBV7-8, the J call TRBJ2-5, with D maybe TRBD2 (6 bases). CDR3 length: 16 amino acids. The germline V gene encodes CDR1 SGHVS and CDR2 FQNEAQ. Trimming cost V 4 bases and J 1 base, with 16 bases left between them. CDR3 DNA: TGTGCCAGCAGCTACGGGGCGGGGAGAGGCCAAGAGACCCAGTACTTC. Its protein is CASSYGAGRGQETQYF.

This clonotype was counted ten times or more. Here the CDR3 reads CASSILAGGPGDTQYF. CDR3 DNA sequence: TGTGCCAGCAGCATCCTAGCGGGGGGCCCCGGAGATACGCAGTATTTT. J is TRBJ2-3 and V is TRBV7-2, with 11 bases that match TRBD2. The germline V gene encodes CDR1 SGHTA and CDR2 FQGNSA. V lost 5 bases, J lost 5 bases, and 9 bases stayed unmatched. The CDR3 is made up of 16 amino acids.

This clonotype was seen many times. The gene calls are TRBV7-2 and TRBJ1-2, with a weak D call TRBD1 (6 bases). CDR1 SGHTA and CDR2 FQGNSA come from the germline V gene. The CDR3 has 16 amino acids. The V gene lost 5 bases and the J gene lost 4 bases, with 20 bases spanning the gap. The CDR3 DNA reads TGTGCCAGCAGCCCGAGGCGACAGGACAGTATCTATGGCTACACCTTC. Translation gives CASSPRRQDSIYGYTF.

This clonotype has a count of ten or more. This rearrangement joins TRBV6-8 to TRBJ2-1; weak D call: TRBD1 (5 bases). Trimming cost V 5 bases and J 6 bases, with 11 bases left between them. The CDR3 is 13 amino acids. The germline CDR1 and CDR2 sequences are MNHGY and SAAAGT. The CDR3 here is CASSGAWGNEQFF. CDR3 coding DNA: TGTGCCAGCAGTGGGGCCTGGGGCAATGAGCAGTTCTTC.

This clonotype was seen many times. This chain uses TRBV12-3 or TRBV12-4 with TRBJ1-5, with a tentative D call TRBD1 (6 bases). Trimming stripped 3 bases from V and 3 bases from J, with 12 bases between. The CDR3 loop spans 15 amino acids. The CDR3 here is CASSFSGGINQPQHF. CDR3 sequence (DNA): TGTGCCAGCAGTTTCTCGGGGGGCATCAATCAGCCCCAGCATTTT.

Ten or more counts support this clonotype. The rearrangement uses TRBV6-2 or TRBV6-3 and TRBJ2-7; 9 nucleotides line up with TRBD1. From germline, CDR1 is MNHEY and CDR2 SVGEGT. This CDR3 contains 16 residues. V dropped 2 bases and J dropped 2; count of bases not matched to a gene: 7. The CDR3 here is CASSYGGGQGTYEQYF. CDR3 nucleotide sequence: TGTGCCAGCAGTTACGGCGGGGGACAGGGTACCTACGAGCAGTACTTC.

This clonotype was counted many times. V is TRBV7-2 and J is TRBJ2-1; D uncertain. V lost 2 bases, J lost 5 bases, and 7 bases lay in between. Per the germline V gene, CDR1 is SGHTA and CDR2 is FQGNSA. The CDR3 is made up of 13 amino acids. The CDR3 is CASSLSGDNEQFF. The CDR3 bases are TGTGCCAGCAGCTTATCAGGAGACAATGAGCAGTTCTTC.

This clonotype has at least ten counts. V is TRBV7-3 and J is TRBJ1-1, with D possibly matching TRBD1 (5 bases). CDR1 and CDR2 from the germline V gene are SGHTA and FQGTGA. Trimming stripped 1 base from V and 4 bases from J, with 10 bases between. This CDR3 comprises 14 residues. DNA for the CDR3: TGTGCCAGCAGCTTAAAAAGGGGAAGCACTGAAGCTTTCTTT. Protein product: CASSLKRGSTEAFF.

This clonotype was detected ten times or more. This rearrangement joins TRBV6-2 or TRBV6-3 to TRBJ2-5, with TRBD2 identical over 7 bases. The junction had 13 bases not matched to a gene; V was cut back by 7 bases and J by 5 bases. The CDR3 length is 15 residues. The germline V gene has CDR1 MNHEY and CDR2 SVGEGT. CDR3 DNA sequence: TGTGCCAGCACCGGGAAGGGACTGGGAGGGGAGACCCAGTACTTC. This sequence encodes CASTGKGLGGETQYF.

This clonotype was detected many times. This chain joins TRBV4-1 and TRBJ1-5, with 7 bases aligning to TRBD1. This CDR3 has 17 amino acids. Germline CDR1 MGHRA, CDR2 YSYEKL. V was pared by 0 bases and J by 4 bases, with 9 bases of the junction left unmatched. CDR3 residues: CASSQDFPDRYNQPQHF. Here the CDR3 DNA reads TGCGCCAGCAGCCAAGATTTCCCGGACAGGTATAATCAGCCCCAGCATTTT.

The rearrangement links TRBV29-1 to TRBJ1-3, with D hard to call. The CDR3 extends over 15 amino acids. CDR1 is SQVTM and CDR2 is ANQGSEA in the germline V gene. The V gene lost 4 bases and the J gene lost 2 bases, with 15 bases spanning the gap. CDR3 sequence (DNA): TGCAGCGTTGTTCTGATGGGGAGCGCTGGAAACACCATATATTTT. Amino acid sequence: CSVVLMGSAGNTIYF.

This clonotype was detected ten times or more. This rearrangement joins TRBV7-9 to TRBJ2-3; D is unclear. V shed 2 bases and J shed 0 bases, with 6 bases lying between them. The CDR3 length is 14 residues. Germline V gene data show CDR1 as SEHNR and CDR2 as FQNEAQ (reference sequence). CDR3 bases: TGTGCCAGCAGCTTATCGGTTAGCACAGATACGCAGTATTTT. It translates to CASSLSVSTDTQYF.

The sample holds many counts of this clonotype. The chain combines TRBV7-2 with TRBJ1-6; TRBD1 might be the D (6 bases). The length of the CDR3 is 16 residues. CDR1 and CDR2 (germline): SGHTA, FQGNSA. Trimming took 1 base from V and 7 from J, leaving 14 bases between them. The CDR3 sequence: CASSLVKGTKNSPLHF. For the CDR3, the DNA is TGTGCCAGCAGCTTAGTTAAAGGGACAAAGAATTCACCCCTCCACTTT.

This clonotype was found many times. The chain links TRBV7-8 to TRBJ1-6, with 9 bases aligning to TRBD1. J gave up 8 bases and V 4 bases, and 0 bases lay outside the gene matches. The CDR3 has 13 amino acids. Germline CDR1 and CDR2: SGHVS and FQNEAQ. CDR3 nucleotides: TGTGCCAGCAGCTGGGACAGGGATTCACCCCTCCACTTT. Translated: CASSWDRDSPLHF.

This clonotype was counted at least ten times. The V call is TRBV7-2, the J call TRBJ1-1; TRBD1 might be the D (5 bases). Trimming took off 4 bases at V and 2 bases at J, with 11 bases between the two ends. The CDR3 is made up of 14 amino acids. CDR1 and CDR2 (germline): SGHTA, FQGNSA. DNA of the CDR3: TGTGCCAGCAGCTCAACCCAGGGTAACACTGAAGCTTTCTTT. As protein: CASSSTQGNTEAFF.